This section outlines one T cell receptor (beta chain) sequence together with its context. Here immunoSEQ multiplex PCR was the method, and the copy in TCRdb shows in-frame clones only, minus some. The table lists about 160,000 clones, under 95% of them singletons, with about 4.6% in the top ten. The CDR3 is made up of 12 amino acids. Trimming left V 3 bases short and J 6 bases short, with 9 bases between. The sample comes from a study of T cell responses to AZD1222 COVID-19 vaccine. The sample consisted of peripheral blood, taken 28 days after the second AZD1222 dose. The chain carries TRBV12-3 or TRBV12-4 and TRBJ2-7, with D unresolved. The source is an adult who received the AZD1222 COVID-19 vaccine. The CDR3 region is CASSFFVAEQYF. CDR3 DNA sequence: TGTGCCAGCAGTTTCTTTGTTGCCGAGCAGTACTTC.